Included here is one T cell receptor (beta chain) sequence, with context. What it recognizes is unknown. Compared with germline, one end of the junction differs, possibly owing to a read error. These data are taken from a study of cytomegalovirus exposure and HLA in healthy donors. Study-wide points: It was reported that TCR beta sequences correctly inferred the HLA-A and HLA-B alleles for most subjects.

Donors showed nominal health when sampled, although they likely had unrecorded immune exposures. The CDR3 consists of 14 residues. Germline V gene lookup returns CDR1 SEHNR and CDR2 FQNEAQ (reference sequence). PCR involved 60 Vbeta and 13 Jbeta primers. Some clones are missing from TCRdb's copy, which holds only in-frame ones; the method was immunoSEQ multiplex PCR. Of approximately 120,000 clones listed, roughly 74% were seen once; the top ten hold about 4%. This receptor was identified in a woman between 45 and 60 years old in good health and CMV-seropositive. The rearrangement uses TRBV7-9 and TRBJ2-2, with D uncertain. The specimen sequenced was PBMCs. The CDR3 loop is CSSSFNKNTGELFF. In DNA, the CDR3 is TGTTCCAGCAGCTTTAACAAGAACACCGGGGAGCTGTTTTTT.